The 24 T cell receptor beta chains given below trace back to one sample, sequenced in a study of blood T cell repertoires in COVID-19 (dated by TCRdb to 2020 to 2022). The protocol used for the library was the immunoSEQ multiplex PCR assay. TCRdb re-hosts the immuneACCESS table, in-frame sequences only. Its copies lack some clones; in the studies checked, an unresolved V gene accounts for under half of them, and the cause for the rest is not known. In this sample the table shows a few hundred thousand clones, around 90% of which occur a single time. 4% to 5.5% of the sample belongs to the ten largest clones. Sequencing was carried out using PBMCs or T cells enriched from blood (not recorded which). These receptors were obtained from a woman under 30 with acute COVID-19.

The chain employs TRBV27 and TRBJ1-2; 10 nucleotides line up with TRBD1. With V trimmed by 5 bases and J by 7 bases, 7 bases remained unmatched. The CDR3 totals 14 residues. Looked up from germline, CDR1 is MNHEY and CDR2 is SMNVEV (reference sequence). The CDR3 region is CASSPGTGESGYTF. As DNA, the CDR3 is TGTGCCAGCAGTCCAGGGACAGGGGAAAGTGGCTACACCTTC.

The count of this clone is one. The chain recombines TRBV19 with TRBJ1-4; perhaps TRBD1 as D (6 bases). Germline-derived CDR1 and CDR2 are LNHDA and SQIVND (reference sequence). The CDR3 extends over 13 amino acids. V gave up 7 bases and J gave up 5 bases, with 11 bases separating them. The DNA of the CDR3 is TGTGCCAGTAAAGGACAGCCGAATGAAAAACTGTTTTTT. It codes for CASKGQPNEKLFF.

This clone was picked up one time. V and J are TRBV19 and TRBJ1-5; no reliable D call. The CDR3 is 13 amino acids. Germline lookup yields CDR1 LNHDA and CDR2 SQIVND (reference sequence). The germline V and J ends were trimmed by 6 bases and 7 bases, with 13 bases remaining between them. The CDR3 bases are TGTGCCAGTAGGCGCTGGCTGGGCCAGCCCCAGCATTTT. Translated: CASRRWLGQPQHF.

The chain has TRBV6-5 and TRBJ1-5; D gene unclear. In germline, CDR1 is MNHEY, CDR2 SVGAGI. Trimming removed 0 bases at V and 7 bases at J, with 16 bases between. The CDR3 runs 16 residues. The CDR3 nucleotides are TGTGCCAGCAGTTACTCGAGTTCCGGGTCGCGGCAGCCCCAGCATTTT. Amino acid sequence: CASSYSSSGSRQPQHF.

The V call is TRBV28, the J call TRBJ2-1; 8 bases fit TRBD1. CDR1 is MDHEN and CDR2 is SYDVKM in the germline V gene. V lost 4 bases to trimming and J lost 3 bases; unmatched junction nucleotides: 5. The CDR3 covers 15 residues. This chain's CDR3 is CASSSAGTGYNEQFF. The CDR3, as DNA: TGTGCCAGCAGTTCCGCCGGGACAGGCTACAATGAGCAGTTCTTC.

This chain uses TRBV18 with TRBJ1-5, with 9 bases matching TRBD1. V shed 6 bases and J 7 bases; nucleotides not matched to a gene: 4. Germline lookup yields CDR1 KGHSH and CDR2 LQKENI. The CDR3 covers 13 residues. CDR3 sequence: CASSWDREQPQHF. CDR3 nucleotides: TGTGCCAGCTCCTGGGACAGGGAACAGCCCCAGCATTTT.

This chain uses TRBV4-1 with TRBJ1-3; D gene uncertain. In germline, CDR1 is MGHRA, CDR2 YSYEKL. V gave up 0 bases and J gave up 2 bases, with 8 bases separating them. This CDR3 has 15 amino acids. The DNA of the CDR3 is TGCGCCAGCAGCCAAGATCAGAACCCTGGAAACACCATATATTTT. It is translated as CASSQDQNPGNTIYF.

The chain links TRBV28 to TRBJ1-4; D is ambiguous. The germline V gene encodes CDR1 MDHEN and CDR2 SYDVKM. The CDR3 runs to 13 residues. V was cut by 5 bases and J by 13 bases, with 17 bases left in between. The CDR3 spells CASSPYRRPVLFF. The CDR3 nucleotides are TGTGCCAGCAGTCCCTATCGGCGGCCCGTACTGTTTTTT.

V and J are TRBV24-1 and TRBJ1-1; perhaps TRBD1 as D (5 bases). Trimming removed 2 bases at V and 2 bases at J, with 11 bases between. CDR3 length: 15 residues. Germline V lookup: CDR1 KGHDR, CDR2 SFDVKD. The CDR3 coding sequence is TGTGCCACCAGTGATTCGATGACAGATAACACTGAAGCTTTCTTT. Its translation: CATSDSMTDNTEAFF.

CDR3 sequence (DNA): TGCGCCAGCAGTCTCGTTATGGGGGGGAGAGAGACCCAGTACTTC. The encoded protein is CASSLVMGGRETQYF. J is TRBJ2-5 and V is TRBV5-1, with 7 bases aligning to TRBD2. Germline CDR1 and CDR2: SGHRS and YFSETQ. Trimming took 5 bases from V and 4 from J; bases not matched to a gene: 11. The CDR3 is 15 amino acids.

In this sample, this clone turned up a few times. The chain employs TRBV6-4 and TRBJ2-1; a possible D gene is TRBD1 (5 bases). The germline V and J ends were trimmed by 0 bases and 6 bases, with 6 bases remaining between them. The CDR3 length is 13 residues. Germline CDR1 is MRHNA and CDR2 is SNTAGT. The CDR3 loop is CASSDSGLNEQFF. CDR3 nucleotide sequence: TGTGCCAGCAGTGACTCGGGGCTCAATGAGCAGTTCTTC.

The chain combines TRBV6-5 with TRBJ1-3, with no clear D. The CDR3 contains 14 residues. CDR1 is MNHEY and CDR2 is SVGAGI in the germline V gene. Trimming took off 0 bases at V and 7 bases at J, with 10 bases between the two ends. The chain's CDR3 is CASSYSGRANTIYF. The CDR3 DNA follows: TGTGCCAGCAGTTACTCCGGTCGCGCCAACACCATATATTTT.

This clone was counted only a few times. The V gene is TRBV9, the J gene TRBJ2-2; D unresolved. The germline V gene encodes CDR1 SGDLS and CDR2 YYNGEE. The CDR3 extends over 15 amino acids. The V gene lost 3 bases and the J gene lost 1 base, with 10 bases spanning the gap. CDR3 sequence: CASSAFLENTGELFF. The CDR3 bases are TGTGCCAGCAGCGCCTTTCTAGAGAACACCGGGGAGCTGTTTTTT.

The chain has TRBV6-5 and TRBJ2-7; TRBD2 is a possible D gene (5 bases). CDR3 length: 14 residues. The V and J ends lost 0 bases and 3 bases respectively, with 9 bases between them. Germline-derived CDR1 and CDR2 are MNHEY and SVGAGI. The CDR3 protein is CASSYSTGDYEQYF. The CDR3 DNA is TGTGCCAGCAGTTACTCGACCGGGGACTACGAGCAGTACTTC.

This chain connects TRBV5-1 to TRBJ1-4; D gene ambiguous. V was shortened by 1 base and J by 4 bases, with 5 bases between the two germline ends. The CDR3 runs 13 residues. Per germline, CDR1 SGHRS and CDR2 YFSETQ. CDR3 residues: CASSLSYNEKLFF. The DNA of the CDR3 is TGCGCCAGCAGCTTGTCGTATAATGAAAAACTGTTTTTT.

V gene TRBV6-5 combines with J gene TRBJ1-2; 8 bases are shared with TRBD1. Trimming took 2 bases from V and 5 from J; bases not matched to a gene: 4. The CDR3 loop spans 14 amino acids. Per germline, CDR1 MNHEY and CDR2 SVGAGI. The CDR3 DNA is TGTGCCAGCAGTTACACAGGGGGGCGATATGGCTACACCTTC. Amino acids: CASSYTGGRYGYTF.

This sequence joins TRBV13 and TRBJ2-7; 12 nucleotides align to TRBD2. The ends lost 4 bases at V and 2 bases at J; junction bases unmatched: 6. The germline gives CDR1 PRHDT, CDR2 FYEKMQ (reference sequence). CDR3 length: 16 amino acids. The CDR3 DNA follows: TGTGCCAGCAGCTCTGAGGGACTAGCGGGCACCTACGAGCAGTACTTC. This gives the protein CASSSEGLAGTYEQYF. Variable domain in full (rest from reference TRBV13 and TRBJ2-7): AAGVIQSPRHLIKEKRETATLKCYPIPRHDTVYWYQQGPGQDPQFLISFYEKMQSDKGSIPDRFSAQQFSDYHSELNMSSLELGDSALYFCASSSEGLAGTYEQYFGPGTRLTVT.

CDR3 coding DNA: TGTGCCAGCAGCTTTCGGGGCAGGGGGCAAGTGGCTGAAGCTTTCTTT. It yields the protein CASSFRGRGQVAEAFF. The chain combines TRBV11-2 with TRBJ1-1, with TRBD1 matching over 8 bases. Germline lookup yields CDR1 SGHAT and CDR2 FQNNGV. This CDR3 region has 16 residues. Trimming cost V 3 bases and J 6 bases; bases outside gene matches: 12.

The CDR3 loop reads CASSQQVYGYTF. CDR3 DNA: TGTGCCAGCAGCCAGCAGGTGTATGGCTACACCTTC. V is TRBV3-1 (or the pseudogene TRBV3-2) and J is TRBJ1-2; D remains unclear. This CDR3 has 12 amino acids. The germline gives CDR1 LGHDT, CDR2 YNNKEL (reference sequence). V was shortened by 3 bases and J by 5 bases, with 7 bases between the two germline ends.

Details on this clone: A much bigger clone sits one base away, suggesting this may be a read error. The sample holds other DNA sequences that translate to the same CDR3. The V gene is TRBV20-1, the J gene TRBJ1-1; TRBD1 is a possible D gene (6 bases). CDR1 is DFQATT, CDR2 SNEGSKA, per germline (reference sequence). The CDR3 sequence is 11 residues long. V lost 2 bases to trimming and J lost 5 bases, with 6 bases between them. The CDR3 protein is CSARQGTEAFF. CDR3 DNA: TGCAGTGCTAGACAGGGGACTGAAGCTTTCTTT.

The chain joins TRBV29-1 to TRBJ2-7; the match to TRBD2 covers 8 bases. Germline V gene data show CDR1 as SQVTM and CDR2 as ANQGSEA. With 8 bases clipped from V and 7 bases from J, the junction kept 10 bases outside the gene matches. CDR3 length: 12 amino acids. CDR3 sequence (DNA): TGCAGCTCTTTAGCGGGAAGGGGGGAGCAGTACTTC. It yields the protein CSSLAGRGEQYF.

V usage is TRBV5-4 and J usage is TRBJ2-3; 7 positions agree with TRBD2. CDR1 and CDR2 from the germline V gene are SGHNT and YYREEE (reference sequence). J gave up 5 bases and V 4 bases, and 4 bases lay outside the gene matches. This CDR3 has 13 amino acids. The CDR3 region is CASSPPSGDTQYF. The CDR3 region has the DNA TGTGCCAGCAGCCCCCCTAGCGGAGATACGCAGTATTTT. The full variable domain, its missing parts supplied by reference TRBV5-4 and TRBJ2-3, is ETGVTQSPTHLIKTRGQQVTLRCSSQSGHNTVSWYQQALGQGPQFIFQYYREEENGRGNFPPRFSGLQFPNYSSELNVNALELDDSALYLCASSPPSGDTQYFGPGTRLTVL.

The chain couples TRBV11-2 to TRBJ2-7; 7 nucleotides line up with TRBD1. The J segment lost 4 bases and the V segment lost 0 bases, leaving 6 bases of the junction unmatched. This CDR3 has 15 amino acids. From germline, CDR1 is SGHAT and CDR2 FQNNGV. The CDR3 sequence: CASSLEVGGEYEQYF. The CDR3 nucleotides are TGTGCCAGCAGCTTAGAAGTAGGGGGCGAATACGAGCAGTACTTC.

This clone was observed a few times. The V gene is TRBV6-6, the J gene TRBJ2-7; 12 bases are a match to TRBD2. Unmatched junction bases numbered 13, after V lost 5 bases and J lost 5 bases. Germline loops: CDR1 MNHNY, CDR2 SVGAGI (reference sequence). This CDR3 spans 17 amino acids. CDR3 sequence reads: CASSPGRRLAGVNEQYF. CDR3 bases: TGTGCCAGCAGTCCAGGGAGACGACTAGCGGGAGTAAACGAGCAGTACTTC.